Shown below are 27 T cell receptor beta chains from a single sample sequenced in a study of blood T cell repertoires in COVID-19. TCRdb's table, derived via immunoSEQ multiplex PCR, lists solely in-frame clones and lacks some. The sample has some 30,000 clones; almost 90% are singletons. The specimen sequenced was peripheral blood. These receptors originate from a woman in her seventies with active COVID-19.

This clone was seen just once. The chain is built from TRBV9 and TRBJ2-7, with D possibly TRBD2 on 5 matching bases. Trimming stripped 0 bases from V and 5 bases from J, with 15 bases between. The length of the CDR3 is 15 residues. Looked up from germline, CDR1 is SGDLS and CDR2 is YYNGEE. This CDR3 reads CASSVDGPGFHEQYF. Written as DNA, the CDR3 is TGTGCCAGCAGCGTAGATGGTCCGGGGTTCCACGAGCAGTACTTC.

The CDR3 sequence: CASMSSSDGYTF. Here the CDR3 DNA reads TGTGCCAGCATGTCTAGTTCCGATGGCTACACCTTC. The rearrangement links TRBV4-2 to TRBJ1-2, with D uncertain. The CDR3 extends over 12 amino acids. Deletions cut 7 bases from V and 6 bases from J, with 12 bases between. Germline CDR1 and CDR2: LGHNA and YNFKEQ.

The rearrangement links TRBV11-2 to TRBJ2-7; D possibly corresponds to TRBD2 (7 bases). Deletions cut 5 bases from V and 6 bases from J, with 14 bases between. The CDR3 is 13 amino acids. CDR1 is SGHAT and CDR2 is FQNNGV in the germline V gene. CDR3 sequence: CASSPNREGEQYF. CDR3 nucleotide sequence: TGTGCCAGCAGCCCAAACAGGGAGGGCGAGCAGTACTTC.

CDR3 coding DNA: TGTGCCTGTAGGGAGGGGGGCATAGAGAATGAGCAGTTCTTC. Translating gives CACREGGIENEQFF. The rearrangement joins TRBV3-1 (or the pseudogene TRBV3-2) to TRBJ2-1, with D possibly TRBD2 on 7 matching bases. V lost 11 bases to trimming and J lost 7 bases, with 21 bases between them. CDR1 and CDR2 (germline): LGHDT, YNNKEL (reference sequence). The CDR3 contains 14 residues.

The chain employs TRBV5-1 and TRBJ2-7, with unresolved D. V gave up 0 bases and J gave up 3 bases, with 13 bases separating them. This CDR3 has 15 amino acids. CDR1 is SGHRS, CDR2 YFSETQ, per germline. The CDR3 nucleotides are TGCGCCAGCAGCTTGGACTTGCAACTAATCTACGAGCAGTACTTC. It specifies CASSLDLQLIYEQYF.

This rearrangement joins TRBV5-1 to TRBJ2-7, with TRBD2 matching 7 bases. The CDR3 runs 14 residues. Germline V CDR1 and CDR2: SGHRS, YFSETQ. With V trimmed by 2 bases and J by 0 bases, 2 bases remained unmatched. The chain's CDR3 is CASSFSGASYEQYF. The CDR3 DNA sequence: TGCGCCAGCAGCTTCAGCGGGGCCTCCTACGAGCAGTACTTC.

This clone is termed medium-sized. This chain links TRBV18 with TRBJ1-3; D unresolved. The CDR3 contains 17 residues. The germline CDR1 and CDR2 sequences are KGHSH and LQKENI. The V gene lost 2 bases and the J gene lost 0 bases, with 14 bases spanning the gap. CDR3 in amino acids: CASSPYFGHGSGNTIYF. The DNA of the CDR3 is TGTGCCAGCTCACCATACTTTGGGCATGGCTCTGGAAACACCATATATTTT.

This CDR3 is CASSQELLSDGADTQYF. In nucleotides, the CDR3 is TGTGCCAGCAGCCAAGAGTTACTCTCGGACGGGGCAGATACGCAGTATTTT. The chain recombines TRBV3-1 (or the pseudogene TRBV3-2) with TRBJ2-3; a possible D gene is TRBD2 (5 bases). CDR3 length equals 17 residues. Trimming removed 0 bases from V and 4 bases from J, with 17 bases in between. In germline, CDR1 is LGHDT, CDR2 YNNKEL (reference sequence).

This chain connects TRBV5-6 to TRBJ1-5; the match to TRBD1 covers 9 bases. There are 15 residues in the CDR3. Unmatched junction bases numbered 2, after V lost 0 bases and J lost 4 bases. Per the germline V gene, CDR1 is SGHDT and CDR2 is YYEEEE. This CDR3 is CASSLAGTGNQPQHF. For the CDR3, the DNA is TGTGCCAGCAGCTTGGCCGGGACAGGGAATCAGCCCCAGCATTTT.

This clone was seen a single time. Other DNA sequences in this specimen translate into the identical CDR3. This rearrangement joins TRBV2 to TRBJ2-2; 7 bases align to TRBD2. CDR1 is SNHLY and CDR2 is FYNNEI in the germline V gene. After removal of 9 bases from V and 1 base from J, the junction contained 2 bases not matched to a gene. The CDR3 extends over 13 amino acids. CDR3 sequence reads: CASSGQNTGELFF. As DNA, the CDR3 is TGTGCCAGTAGCGGGCAGAACACCGGGGAGCTGTTTTTT.

The chain employs TRBV9 and TRBJ2-2; D is perhaps TRBD1 (5 bases). Trimming shortened V by 3 bases and J by 5 bases, and 5 bases separated the two germline ends. This CDR3 has 12 amino acids. The germline V gene encodes CDR1 SGDLS and CDR2 YYNGEE. CDR3: CASSAGTGELFF. The CDR3 nucleotides are TGTGCCAGCAGCGCAGGGACCGGGGAGCTGTTTTTT.

CDR3 amino acids: CSVAGPGQGYNEQFF. The CDR3 DNA sequence: TGCAGCGTTGCCGGACCGGGACAGGGTTACAATGAGCAGTTCTTC. This chain links TRBV29-1 with TRBJ2-1; TRBD1 matches at 9 bases. Trimming at V came to 4 bases and at J to 4 bases, leaving 8 bases not matched to a gene. Germline V gene data show CDR1 as SQVTM and CDR2 as ANQGSEA. This CDR3 is 15 amino acids long.

The J gene is TRBJ1-1, the V gene TRBV28; D is unclear. The V gene lost 0 bases and the J gene lost 5 bases, with 7 bases spanning the gap. This CDR3 spans 13 amino acids. CDR1 is MDHEN, CDR2 SYDVKM, per germline. CDR3 nucleotides: TGTGCCAGCAGTTTATGGTCCCCTACTGAAGCTTTCTTT. As protein: CASSLWSPTEAFF.

The chain has TRBV3-1 (or the pseudogene TRBV3-2) and TRBJ2-1, with TRBD2 matching 7 bases. Germline CDR1 LGHDT, CDR2 YNNKEL (reference sequence). J gave up 6 bases and V 0 bases, and 8 bases lay outside the gene matches. The CDR3 has 16 residues. Here the CDR3 reads CASSQERIAGRNEQFF. The CDR3 DNA sequence: TGTGCCAGCAGCCAAGAGAGAATAGCGGGCCGCAATGAGCAGTTCTTC.

V and J are TRBV7-9 and TRBJ2-7; 8 nucleotides agree with TRBD1. CDR3 size: 15 residues. The germline CDR1 and CDR2 sequences are SEHNR and FQNEAQ (reference sequence). V lost 4 bases, J lost 5 bases, and 10 bases stayed unmatched. This CDR3 is CASSSRTGRGNEQYF. The CDR3 DNA follows: TGTGCCAGCAGCTCCCGGACAGGGCGCGGGAACGAGCAGTACTTC.

The chain couples TRBV5-6 to TRBJ2-5; 8 bases are a match to TRBD2. The CDR3 is 13 amino acids. J gave up 6 bases and V 3 bases, and 4 bases lay outside the gene matches. CDR1 and CDR2 from the germline V gene are SGHDT and YYEEEE. The CDR3 loop is CASSSGLDKTQYF. CDR3 nucleotide sequence: TGTGCCAGCAGCTCGGGACTAGATAAGACCCAGTACTTC.

In this sample, this clone turned up once. The chain recombines TRBV30 with TRBJ1-1; tentative D call: TRBD1 (6 bases). The germline gives CDR1 GTSNPN, CDR2 SVGIG (reference sequence). The CDR3 sequence is 16 residues long. V gave up 4 bases and J gave up 4 bases, with 22 bases separating them. The CDR3 sequence: CAWTFWVGASGTEAFF. Here the CDR3 DNA reads TGTGCCTGGACTTTTTGGGTGGGGGCCTCGGGCACTGAAGCTTTCTTT.

The rearrangement uses TRBV19 and TRBJ2-5, with 10 bases aligning to TRBD1. The CDR3 contains 15 residues. V dropped 3 bases and J dropped 6; count of bases not matched to a gene: 7. Germline V gene data show CDR1 as LNHDA and CDR2 as SQIVND (reference sequence). CDR3: CASSMGTGDLKTQYF. In DNA, the CDR3 is TGTGCCAGTAGTATGGGGACAGGGGATCTGAAGACCCAGTACTTC.

The rearrangement joins TRBV27 to TRBJ2-2; a possible D gene is TRBD2 (6 bases). The germline V and J ends were trimmed by 6 bases and 7 bases, with 24 bases remaining between them. The germline V gene encodes CDR1 MNHEY and CDR2 SMNVEV (reference sequence). This CDR3 comprises 17 residues. The CDR3 DNA is TGTGCCAGCAGCCCCCGCGGTCGAGGGACTTTGAACGGGGAGCTGTTTTTT. Amino acid sequence: CASSPRGRGTLNGELFF.

The rearrangement links TRBV5-1 to TRBJ2-7, with 10 bases aligning to TRBD1. Germline-derived CDR1 and CDR2 are SGHRS and YFSETQ. The V and J ends lost 0 bases and 2 bases, in that order; junction bases with no gene match: 2. CDR3 length: 15 amino acids. The CDR3 is CASSLGGTGAYEQYF. CDR3 nucleotide sequence: TGCGCCAGCAGCTTGGGCGGGACAGGGGCCTACGAGCAGTACTTC.

V usage is TRBV25-1 and J usage is TRBJ1-1; D is ambiguous. Germline V gene data show CDR1 as MGHDK and CDR2 as SYGVNS. The CDR3 is 14 residues long. V was pared by 2 bases and J by 0 bases, with 7 bases between. The CDR3 bases are TGTGCCAGCAGTGAACCATCAATGAACACTGAAGCTTTCTTT. Its translation: CASSEPSMNTEAFF.

The chain joins TRBV19 to TRBJ1-5; no clear D. This CDR3 is built from 19 residues. Deletions cut 3 bases from V and 2 bases from J, with 23 bases between. CDR1 is LNHDA, CDR2 SQIVND, per germline (reference sequence). The CDR3 spells CASSISGPTSLHGNQPQHF. CDR3 nucleotide sequence: TGTGCCAGTAGTATTAGCGGTCCAACTTCCTTACATGGCAATCAGCCCCAGCATTTT.

Written as DNA, the CDR3 is TGTGCCAGTAGTATGGGGACAGGTGGGGACGAGCAGTACTTC. Translating gives CASSMGTGGDEQYF. The chain has TRBV19 and TRBJ2-7, with TRBD1 matching over 8 bases. Germline CDR1 is LNHDA and CDR2 is SQIVND (reference sequence). V lost 3 bases and J lost 5; bases outside the gene matches: 6. CDR3 length: 14 amino acids.

The J gene is TRBJ2-1, the V gene TRBV19, with a tentative D call TRBD2 (7 bases). The CDR3 loop spans 18 amino acids. The ends were cut back, 7 bases at V and 0 bases at J, with 22 bases in the middle. Germline V CDR1 and CDR2: LNHDA, SQIVND (reference sequence). CDR3 DNA: TGTGCCAGTACCGTCTCTTGGGGGGGGGCTAGCTCCTACAATGAGCAGTTCTTC. It encodes CASTVSWGGASSYNEQFF.

The V and J genes are TRBV6-5 and TRBJ1-6; TRBD1 matches at 10 bases. Losses at the gene ends were 6 bases for V and 7 bases for J; bases not matched to a gene: 3. CDR3 length: 14 residues. Germline-derived CDR1 and CDR2 are MNHEY and SVGAGI. The CDR3 coding sequence is TGTGCCAGCAGGAAGGGACAGGGGAATTCACCCCTCCACTTT. Its protein product is CASRKGQGNSPLHF.

The rearrangement joins TRBV9 to TRBJ2-7; TRBD2 agrees at 7 bases. CDR1 and CDR2 (germline): SGDLS, YYNGEE. The CDR3 spans 15 residues. J gave up 1 base and V 4 bases, and 8 bases lay outside the gene matches. The CDR3 region is CASSLGGAESYEQYF. For the CDR3, the DNA is TGTGCCAGCAGCCTGGGAGGGGCGGAGTCCTACGAGCAGTACTTC.

The chain couples TRBV30 to TRBJ1-4; possible D gene TRBD1, 6 bases. The CDR3 contains 13 residues. Trimming cost V 5 bases and J 11 bases, with 18 bases left between them. CDR1 and CDR2 (germline): GTSNPN, SVGIG (reference sequence). The CDR3: CAWGDDRLSKLFF. CDR3 in DNA: TGTGCCTGGGGCGACGACAGGCTCTCGAAACTGTTTTTT.